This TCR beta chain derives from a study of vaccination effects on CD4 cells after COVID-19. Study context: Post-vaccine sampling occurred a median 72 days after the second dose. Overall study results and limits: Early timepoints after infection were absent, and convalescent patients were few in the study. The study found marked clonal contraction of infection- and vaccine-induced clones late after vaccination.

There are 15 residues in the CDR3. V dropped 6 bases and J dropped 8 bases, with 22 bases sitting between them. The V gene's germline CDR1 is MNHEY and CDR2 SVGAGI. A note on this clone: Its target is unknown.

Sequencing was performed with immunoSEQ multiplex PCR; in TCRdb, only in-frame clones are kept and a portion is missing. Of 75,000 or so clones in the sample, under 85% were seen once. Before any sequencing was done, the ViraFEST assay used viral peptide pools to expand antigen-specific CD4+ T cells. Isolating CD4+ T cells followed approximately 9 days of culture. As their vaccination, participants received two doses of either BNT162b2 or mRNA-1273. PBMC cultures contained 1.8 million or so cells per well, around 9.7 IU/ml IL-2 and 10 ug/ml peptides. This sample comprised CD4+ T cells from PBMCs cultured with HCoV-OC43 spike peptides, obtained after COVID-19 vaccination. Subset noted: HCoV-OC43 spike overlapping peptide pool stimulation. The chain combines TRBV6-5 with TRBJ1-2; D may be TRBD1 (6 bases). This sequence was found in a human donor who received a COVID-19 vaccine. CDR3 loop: CASRPQGQRRRGYTF. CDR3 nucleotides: TGTGCCAGCAGGCCGCAGGGGCAGAGGCGTAGGGGCTACACCTTC.